This TCR beta chain derives from a study of cytomegalovirus exposure and HLA in healthy donors. Findings and caveats of the study: Cytomegalovirus association was assigned to 170 or so TCR beta chains. The classifier was said to identify cytomegalovirus status with high specificity and sensitivity.

The repertoire was sequenced with immunoSEQ multiplex PCR; TCRdb's copy has only in-frame clones and lacks some. The top ten clones hold over 2.5% of a sample with approximately 160,000 clones, about 89% of them seen once. As regards this clone: Its antigen is not known.

The CDR3 consists of 15 residues. V dropped 3 bases and J dropped 5; count of bases not matched to a gene: 2. Germline-derived CDR1 and CDR2 are SGHNT and YYREEE (reference sequence). An approximately 120-subject validation cohort, separate from the 666-subject first cohort, supplied the donors. This sequence originates from a woman between 18 and 30 years old in good health and CMV-seropositive. This sequence joins TRBV5-4 and TRBJ2-1; 13 positions match TRBD2. Sequencing was done on a sample of PBMCs. The CDR3 DNA is TGTGCCAGCAGCTGGACTAGCGGGAGTAACAATGAGCAGTTCTTC. Its protein is CASSWTSGSNNEQFF.